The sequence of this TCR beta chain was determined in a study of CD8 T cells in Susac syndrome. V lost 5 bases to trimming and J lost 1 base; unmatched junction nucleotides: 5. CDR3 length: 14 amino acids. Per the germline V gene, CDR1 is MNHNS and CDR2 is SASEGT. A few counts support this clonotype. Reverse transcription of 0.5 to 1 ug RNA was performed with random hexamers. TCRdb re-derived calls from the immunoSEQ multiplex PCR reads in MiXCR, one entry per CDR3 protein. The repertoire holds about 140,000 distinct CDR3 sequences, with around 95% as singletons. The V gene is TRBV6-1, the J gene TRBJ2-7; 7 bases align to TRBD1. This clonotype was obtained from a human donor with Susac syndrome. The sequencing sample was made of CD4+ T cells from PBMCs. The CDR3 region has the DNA TGTGCCAGCAGTCCCGGGACAGCGTCCTACGAGCAGTACTTC. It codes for CASSPGTASYEQYF.